This section outlines one T cell receptor (beta chain) sequence together with its context. This entry belongs to a study of blood T cell repertoires in COVID-19. Study overall: PBMCs, B-cell-depleted T cells, or T cells were the source of the cDNA or gDNA that made up the material.

The CDR3 is 16 residues long. Per the germline V gene, CDR1 is SGHDN and CDR2 is FVKESK. The V end was cut by 4 bases, the J end by 2 bases, with 18 bases between. Authors' data handling: Amplification of reference gene primers provided the estimated nucleated cell counts. Here immunoSEQ multiplex PCR was the method, and the copy in TCRdb shows in-frame clones only, minus some. V, J and clone size derive from that table, while D and trimming were established from the DNA sequence. Of under 250,000 clones listed, approximately 84% are singletons. This sequence was found in a woman aged 25 to 39 who had recovered from COVID-19. This sequence joins TRBV14 and TRBJ2-7; tentative D call: TRBD2 (6 bases). The sequenced sample consisted of peripheral blood. Written as DNA, the CDR3 is TGTGCCAGCAGCCGGAGGGGATACGACCTCGCCTACGAGCAGTACTTC. Its protein is CASSRRGYDLAYEQYF.